These 5 T cell receptor beta chains were all obtained from the same sample, sequenced in a study of blood T cell repertoires in COVID-19. Repertoires were generated with immunoSEQ multiplex PCR, while TCRdb's copy carries only in-frame clones and drops some. The sample yields 190,000 or so clones, 85% to 90% seen once. The sequenced material came from peripheral blood. The receptors were gathered from a middle-aged man with acute or convalescent COVID-19.

The J gene is TRBJ1-5, the V gene TRBV2; 10 bases fit TRBD1. Germline values: CDR1 SNHLY, CDR2 FYNNEI. Trimming took 10 bases from V and 6 from J; bases not matched to a gene: 6. CDR3 length equals 13 residues. The CDR3 nucleotides read TGTGCCACCACCCGACAGGGGGCTCAGCCCCAGCATTTT. Its protein product is CATTRQGAQPQHF.

The V gene is TRBV3-1 (or the pseudogene TRBV3-2), the J gene TRBJ1-2; 8 bases are shared with TRBD1. The CDR3 covers 13 residues. V gave up 8 bases and J gave up 5 bases; unmatched junction bases: 7. Germline CDR1 is LGHDT and CDR2 is YNNKEL (reference sequence). The DNA for the CDR3 is TGTGCCAGCGCGACAGGGGTCGGGTATGGCTACACCTTC. Translated, it gives CASATGVGYGYTF.

The gene calls are TRBV10-3 and TRBJ2-5; maybe TRBD2 (5 bases). CDR3 length equals 14 residues. V was pared by 3 bases and J by 1 base, with 9 bases between. Looked up from germline, CDR1 is ENHRY and CDR2 is SYGVKD. The CDR3 protein is CAISDRGSQETQYF. The CDR3 DNA follows: TGTGCCATCAGTGACCGCGGGTCCCAAGAGACCCAGTACTTC.

The chain combines TRBV7-3 with TRBJ2-3, with a tentative D call TRBD1 (5 bases). The germline V and J ends were trimmed by 7 bases and 0 bases, with 11 bases remaining between them. The CDR3 loop spans 14 amino acids. Germline CDR1 is SGHTA and CDR2 is FQGTGA. The chain's CDR3 is CASNPGPSTDTQYF. For the CDR3, the DNA is TGTGCCAGCAATCCAGGGCCTAGCACAGATACGCAGTATTTT.

The V call is TRBV28, the J call TRBJ2-1, with TRBD1 matching 8 bases. Germline V CDR1 and CDR2: MDHEN, SYDVKM. This CDR3 is built from 15 residues. Trimming cost V 2 bases and J 4 bases; bases outside gene matches: 4. The CDR3 nucleotides read TGTGCCAGCAGTTTAATCGGGACAGGTTACAATGAGCAGTTCTTC. This translates into CASSLIGTGYNEQFF. Full variable domain (missing parts from reference TRBV28 and TRBJ2-1): DVKVTQSSRYLVKRTGEKVFLECVQDMDHENMFWYRQDPGLGLRLIYFSYDVKMKEKGDIPEGYSVSREKKERFSLILESASTNQTSMYLCASSLIGTGYNEQFFGPGTRLTVL.